This is a list of T cell receptor beta chains from one sample in a study of blood T cell repertoires in COVID-19. Libraries were prepared by immunoSEQ multiplex PCR; TCRdb keeps only in-frame clonotypes and omits some of them. The data contain about 64,000 clones, around 80% of them singletons. Sequencing was carried out using peripheral blood. These TCRs come from a man aged 55 to 70 with COVID-19, enrolled during active disease. Each CDR3 is given with its conserved first and last residue. The order of the fields is V gene, J gene, clone size, D gene, CDR3 DNA, CDR3 protein. D genes are given only for firm matches. Size is stated for part of the rows, as once, few or many counts, or as a class when the clone is expanded.

TRBV3-1/TRBV3-2	TRBJ2-7	-	TRBD2	TGTGCCAGCAGCCCTAGCGGGAGAGGGGGCGAGCAGTACTTC	CASSPSGRGGEQYF
TRBV30	TRBJ1-2	few	-	TGTGCCTGGAAGCGGGGGGCGCAAACTTTTGGCTACACCTTC	CAWKRGAQTFGYTF
TRBV7-9	TRBJ2-2	-	TRBD1	TGTGCCAGCAGGGCCGGGACAGGGGAGTCCGGGGAGCTGTTTTTT	CASRAGTGESGELFF
TRBV7-6	TRBJ2-2	-	TRBD1	TGTGCCAGCAGCTTAGGACAGGGGGTATTCACCGGGGAGCTGTTTTTT	CASSLGQGVFTGELFF
TRBV5-1	TRBJ1-1	-	-	TGCGCCAGCAGCTTGGTGGGCCAGAACACTGAAGCTTTCTTT	CASSLVGQNTEAFF
TRBV19	TRBJ2-2	-	-	TGTGCCAGTAGAGGGCGGGGCGGAGCCGGGGAGCTGTTTTTT	CASRGRGGAGELFF
TRBV4-2	TRBJ2-2	few	TRBD2	TGTGCCAGCAAGGTTAGCGGGAGAAGCGACACCGGGGAGCTGTTTTTT	CASKVSGRSDTGELFF
TRBV19	TRBJ1-2	-	-	TGTGCCAGTAACAAGGAGGTGCGCGGCTATGGCTACACCTTC	CASNKEVRGYGYTF
TRBV2	TRBJ2-5	-	TRBD1	TGTGCCAGCAGTACAACAGGGGAACGGACCCAGTACTTC	CASSTTGERTQYF
TRBV29-1	TRBJ2-7	-	TRBD2	TGCAGCGTTGAAGATTTACGGCGGGGGTCCTACGAGCAGTACTTC	CSVEDLRRGSYEQYF
TRBV19	TRBJ2-2	-	TRBD2	TGTGCCAGTAGCGAAGCGGGGGACACCGGGGAGCTGTTTTTT	CASSEAGDTGELFF
TRBV7-9	TRBJ2-3	once	-	TGTGCCAGCAGCCCATCCACAGATACGCAGTATTTT	CASSPSTDTQYF
TRBV19	TRBJ2-7	-	-	TGTGCCGCCAGGGGGGACAGTCCCTACGAGCAGTACTTC	CAARGDSPYEQYF
TRBV5-1	TRBJ1-6	few	-	TGCGCCAGCAGCTTGGCGACCGCTAGCTCCTATAATTCACCCCTCCACTTT	CASSLATASSYNSPLHF
TRBV10-3	TRBJ1-1	-	-	TGTGCCACCCGGTGGGAGGGAGGGAACACTGAAGCTTTCTTT	CATRWEGGNTEAFF
TRBV11-2	TRBJ2-2	-	TRBD1	TGTGCCAGCAGCTCGCGACAGGGGGTGGCCGGGGAGCTGTTTTTT	CASSSRQGVAGELFF
TRBV9	TRBJ2-5	-	-	TGTGCCAGCAGCGTAGCTGGGGCCCTGGAGGGGGAGACCCAGTACTTC	CASSVAGALEGETQYF
TRBV5-6	TRBJ2-7	few	TRBD2	TGTGCCAGCAGCCAAGGACTAGCCGGGCTCTACGAGCAGTACTTC	CASSQGLAGLYEQYF
TRBV7-2	TRBJ2-7	medium-sized	-	TGTGCCAGCAGCTTAGAATTTACGGCGGTCTACGAGCAGTACTTC	CASSLEFTAVYEQYF
TRBV6-5	TRBJ1-4	-	-	TGTGGCTCCGCCTCCGACAGGTTCAATGAAAAACTGTTTTTT	CGSASDRFNEKLFF
TRBV6-4	TRBJ2-1	-	-	TGTGCCAGCAGTGGGCCCCGGGACTCACTCTACAATGAGCAGTTCTTC	CASSGPRDSLYNEQFF
TRBV11-3	TRBJ2-5	once	-	TGTGCCAGCAGAAACCGGGAACAAGAGACCCAGTACTTC	CASRNREQETQYF
TRBV4-1	TRBJ2-3	-	TRBD2	TGCGCCAGCAGCCCACTAGCGGGGGTAGATACGCAGTATTTT	CASSPLAGVDTQYF
TRBV7-2	TRBJ2-4	-	TRBD2	TGTGCCAGCAGCTTAGGGCTCGGAGCGGGGGAAAACATTCAGTACTTC	CASSLGLGAGENIQYF
TRBV3-1/TRBV3-2	TRBJ2-5	-	-	TGTGCCAGCAGCCATATGGCAGGGGAAGAGACCCAGTACTTC	CASSHMAGEETQYF
TRBV6-5	TRBJ1-2	-	TRBD1	TGTGCCAGCGTGTGGGGACAGAGCTATCGAGGCTACACCTTC	CASVWGQSYRGYTF
TRBV5-4	TRBJ1-2	-	-	TGTGCCAGCAGCGGGGGGGCTGACTATGGCTACACCTTC	CASSGGADYGYTF
TRBV3-1/TRBV3-2	TRBJ2-3	-	TRBD2	TGTGCCAGCAGCCCCCTAGCGGGGGCAATCACAGATACGCAGTATTTT	CASSPLAGAITDTQYF
TRBV5-4	TRBJ2-3	-	TRBD1	TGTGCCAGCGGGACAGCTAGCACAGATACGCAGTATTTT	CASGTASTDTQYF
TRBV3-1/TRBV3-2	TRBJ2-3	-	-	TGTGCCAGCAGCCAGCCTGACGAGGCTAGCACAGATACGCAGTATTTT	CASSQPDEASTDTQYF
TRBV2	TRBJ1-1	-	-	TGTGCCAGCAACTCTAGGGGAAGGAGCACTGAAGCTTTCTTT	CASNSRGRSTEAFF
TRBV6-6	TRBJ2-3	-	TRBD1	TGTGCCAGCAGGGACAGGGTATCCACAGATACGCAGTATTTT	CASRDRVSTDTQYF
TRBV11-3	TRBJ2-1	-	TRBD2	TGTGCCAGCAGCTTAGTGAGTGCGGGGGGGGACAATGAGCAGTTCTTC	CASSLVSAGGDNEQFF
TRBV9	TRBJ2-5	-	TRBD2	TGTGCCAGCAGCATTAGCGGGGTTATAGCGGGAGAAGAGACCCAGTACTTC	CASSISGVIAGEETQYF
TRBV6-1	TRBJ2-7	-	TRBD1	TGTGCCAGCAGTGAAGAAGGGGGACAGAGGATGTACTTC	CASSEEGGQRMYF
TRBV5-1	TRBJ2-7	few	-	TGCGCCAGCAGCTCCTACTACGAGCAGTACTTC	CASSSYYEQYF
TRBV6-2/TRBV6-3	TRBJ1-5	-	-	TGTGCCAGCAGTTACGAGTGGGGGCTGAGCAATCAGCCCCAGCATTTT	CASSYEWGLSNQPQHF
TRBV5-1	TRBJ2-3	-	-	TGCGCCAGCAGCCCGGCGAGGGGGATAGATACGCAGTATTTT	CASSPARGIDTQYF
TRBV7-9	TRBJ1-4	few	-	TGTGCCAGCAGCTTAGCTGGTGGGGGCGAAAAACTGTTTTTT	CASSLAGGGEKLFF
TRBV4-2	TRBJ1-3	few	TRBD1	TGTGCCAGCAGCCAAGATAAGGGACAGGGGGCCAGAAACACCATATATTTT	CASSQDKGQGARNTIYF
TRBV7-2	TRBJ1-6	-	-	TGTGCCAGCAGTTGGTACCCCATAACCGACTCCTTTAATTCACCCCTCCACTTT	CASSWYPITDSFNSPLHF
TRBV3-1/TRBV3-2	TRBJ2-2	-	TRBD2	TGTGCCAGCAGCCCGGTATGGGAGGGCCCGTTCGTCGGGGAGCTGTTTTTT	CASSPVWEGPFVGELFF
TRBV19	TRBJ2-5	-	TRBD2	TGTGCCAGTAGTGAGGGACTAGGGGGAGAGACCCAGTACTTC	CASSEGLGGETQYF
TRBV6-5	TRBJ2-3	once	-	TGTGCCAGCGGCGCTAGTGACACAGATACGCAGTATTTT	CASGASDTDTQYF
TRBV6-5	TRBJ2-2	once	TRBD1	TGTGCCAGCATTTGGACAGGGGCGAACACCGGGGAGCTGTTTTTT	CASIWTGANTGELFF
TRBV5-6	TRBJ2-6	-	-	TGTGCCAGCAGCTTGGGGACTTTTACGGGGTCTGGGGCCAACGTCCTGACTTTC	CASSLGTFTGSGANVLTF
TRBV3-1/TRBV3-2	TRBJ1-2	-	-	TGTGCCAGCAGCCAAGAAAGGGGTTATGGCTACACCTTC	CASSQERGYGYTF
TRBV30	TRBJ1-6	-	TRBD1	TGTGCCTGGATTAAAAGGGGGCTCTTTAATTCACCCCTCCACTTT	CAWIKRGLFNSPLHF
TRBV19	TRBJ2-3	-	TRBD2	TGTGCCAGTAGTATCCCGGGGGGGGGCAGAGATACGCAGTATTTT	CASSIPGGGRDTQYF
TRBV7-9	TRBJ1-6	-	TRBD1	TGTGCCAGCAGCATGACAGGGTCTAATTCACCCCTCCACTTT	CASSMTGSNSPLHF
TRBV11-3	TRBJ2-3	-	-	TGTGCCAGCAGCCGACTAACTCTCACAGATACGCAGTATTTT	CASSRLTLTDTQYF
TRBV11-3	TRBJ2-1	many	TRBD2	TGTGCCAGCAGCTTAGATGTCCTAGCGGGAGCCCCTTTGTTAGTTGAGCAGTTCTTC	CASSLDVLAGAPLLVEQFF
TRBV5-4	TRBJ2-1	-	-	TGTGCCAGCAGCTCCGAAACCGGTGAGCAGTTCTTC	CASSSETGEQFF
TRBV5-1	TRBJ1-3	-	TRBD1	TGCGCCAGCAGCTACGGACAGGATCCCCTCTCTGGAAACACCATATATTTT	CASSYGQDPLSGNTIYF
TRBV30	TRBJ2-3	-	TRBD2	TGTGCCTGGGGGCGGGGGGAGTGGGATACGCAGTATTTT	CAWGRGEWDTQYF
TRBV2	TRBJ2-7	-	TRBD2	TGTGCCAGCAGTGCGGGAGGGGCAGGTCTGGGGATGGAGCAGTACTTC	CASSAGGAGLGMEQYF
TRBV19	TRBJ1-3	once	-	TGTGCCAGTAGTAGTGTTAGCTCTGGAAACACCATATATTTT	CASSSVSSGNTIYF